Reported below is one T cell receptor (beta chain). Its antigen remains unknown. This sample is drawn from a study of cytomegalovirus exposure and HLA in healthy donors. General observations from the study: The study labeled fewer than 200 TCR beta chains cytomegalovirus-associated. What a later analysis showed was that several of the most significant clusters appeared linked to common viral pathogens.

PCR primers comprised 60 Vbeta and 13 Jbeta primers. Assay used: immunoSEQ multiplex PCR; TCRdb lists only in-frame clones, some missing. The sample yields 100,000 or so clones, around 86% seen once. The V and J ends lost 2 bases and 1 base, in that order; junction bases with no gene match: 7. The CDR3 extends over 17 amino acids. The germline V gene has CDR1 KGHSH and CDR2 LQKENI. V usage is TRBV18 and J usage is TRBJ2-3; 9 bases are shared with TRBD1. The sample was PBMCs. This TCR came from a man aged 25-45 years in good health and CMV-seropositive. Here the CDR3 DNA reads TGTGCCAGCTCACCATGGACAGGGGCCGAGGGCACAGATACGCAGTATTTT. It translates to CASSPWTGAEGTDTQYF.